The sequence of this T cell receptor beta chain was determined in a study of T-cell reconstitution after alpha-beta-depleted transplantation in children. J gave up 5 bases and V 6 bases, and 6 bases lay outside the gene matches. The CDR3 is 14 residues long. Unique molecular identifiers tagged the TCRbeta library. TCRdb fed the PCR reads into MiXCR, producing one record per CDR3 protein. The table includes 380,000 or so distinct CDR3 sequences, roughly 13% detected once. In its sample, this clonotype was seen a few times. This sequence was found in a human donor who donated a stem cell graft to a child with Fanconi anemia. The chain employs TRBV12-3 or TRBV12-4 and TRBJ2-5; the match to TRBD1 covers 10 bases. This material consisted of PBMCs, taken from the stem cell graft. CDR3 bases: TGTGCCAGCAGACGACAGGGGGCTTGGGAGACCCAGTACTTC. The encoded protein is CASRRQGAWETQYF.